A selection of T cell receptor beta chains follows, all from one sample in a study of T cells in tuberculosis. Profiling relied on immunoSEQ multiplex PCR, and the TCRdb table lists in-frame clones only, not all of them. The table lists approximately 49,000 clones, 90% to 95% of them singletons. Here the sequenced sample was PBMCs, taken at tuberculosis diagnosis. Source of these receptors: an adult with tuberculosis. The CDR3 runs from the conserved cysteine through the conserved F or W. A D gene is named only where the DNA matches it firmly. The size entry is marked missing in some rows and otherwise reads once, few, many or a size class.

D,V,size,J,DNA,CDR3
.,TRBV27,once,TRBJ2-6,TGTGCCAGCAGTACTGGGACAACCGGGGCCAACGTCCTGACTTTC,CASSTGTTGANVLTF
.,TRBV2,.,TRBJ2-2,TGTGCCAGCAGTGACAGGGGGAACACCGGGGAGCTGTTTTTT,CASSDRGNTGELFF
TRBD2,TRBV27,.,TRBJ2-1,TGTGCCAGCAGTACAGCTAGCGGGAGGGCCCCTGCCTACAATGAGCAGTTCTTC,CASSTASGRAPAYNEQFF
.,TRBV4-1,.,TRBJ2-7,TGCGCCAGCAGCCAAGGAGTCGGCTACGAGCAGTACTTC,CASSQGVGYEQYF
.,TRBV2,.,TRBJ2-7,TGTGCCAGCAGGGACAGTTACTTCTCCGAGCAGTACTTC,CASRDSYFSEQYF
TRBD1,TRBV28,.,TRBJ1-1,TGTGCCAGCAGTTTTCGGGGACAGTGGAACACTGAAGCTTTCTTT,CASSFRGQWNTEAFF
.,TRBV27,.,TRBJ2-3,TGTGCCAGCAGTTTATCGATCGGGAACTACGCAGATACGCAGTATTTT,CASSLSIGNYADTQYF
.,TRBV2,.,TRBJ2-1,TGTGCTGGGGAGGCACCACTAAGTAGTGAGCAGTTCTTC,CAGEAPLSSEQFF
.,TRBV28,.,TRBJ1-3,TGTGCCAGCACCCTGGGGAGTGGAAACACCATATATTTT,CASTLGSGNTIYF
TRBD2,TRBV10-3,.,TRBJ2-7,TGTGCCAGCCGCGGGAGATCCTACGAGCAGTACTTC,CASRGRSYEQYF
TRBD1,TRBV7-9,.,TRBJ1-2,TGTGCCAGCAATGCAGGACAGGGAAGCGGCTACACCTTC,CASNAGQGSGYTF
TRBD1,TRBV15,.,TRBJ1-6,TGTGCCACCAGCAGAGCAGGGGGCTCCTATAATTCACCCCTCCACTTT,CATSRAGGSYNSPLHF
.,TRBV27,.,TRBJ2-7,TGTGCCAGCAGTTTAAGCGGCGCCCCCCGCGAGCAGTACTTC,CASSLSGAPREQYF
TRBD2,TRBV11-2,.,TRBJ2-7,TGTGCCAGCAGCTCGGGACTAGCGGGAGGGGGGTCCTACGAGCAGTACTTC,CASSSGLAGGGSYEQYF
.,TRBV7-6,.,TRBJ2-2,TGTGCCAGCAGCTTAAGAACAGCTCCTGGGGAGCTGTTTTTT,CASSLRTAPGELFF
.,TRBV13,.,TRBJ1-1,TGTGCCAGCAGCCGCAGGGAGAACACTGAAGCTTTCTTT,CASSRRENTEAFF
.,TRBV30,.,TRBJ1-4,TGTGCCTGGAGTGGACAGAATAATGAAAAACTGTTTTTT,CAWSGQNNEKLFF
TRBD2,TRBV7-9,.,TRBJ2-5,TGTGCCAGCAGCTTACGGCGGGGGAGTCTAGAGACCCAGTACTTC,CASSLRRGSLETQYF
TRBD2,TRBV4-3,.,TRBJ2-1,TGCGCCAGCAGCCTACGGACTAGGATCAATGAGCAGTTCTTC,CASSLRTRINEQFF
TRBD2,TRBV19,.,TRBJ2-3,TGTGCCAGTAGCAACACCATCAGCTCAATAGCGGGAGAAGCGGCAGATACGCAGTATTTT,CASSNTISSIAGEAADTQYF
TRBD2,TRBV14,.,TRBJ2-2,TGTGCCAGCAGCCAAGGACTAGCGATTTATGCCGGGGAGCTGTTTTTT,CASSQGLAIYAGELFF
.,TRBV27,.,TRBJ1-3,TGTGCCAGCAGCCTCCCTGGAAACACCATATATTTT,CASSLPGNTIYF
.,TRBV30,.,TRBJ1-4,TGTGCCTGGACCTTCGGGGGGTCTAATGAAAAACTGTTTTTT,CAWTFGGSNEKLFF
TRBD1,TRBV19,.,TRBJ1-6,TGTGCCAGTAGGGTCTCGGGACAGGGCCGTTCACCCCTCCACTTT,CASRVSGQGRSPLHF
TRBD1,TRBV27,.,TRBJ2-1,TGTGCCAGCAGTCCCGGGACAGGGTTCTACAATGAGCAGTTCTTC,CASSPGTGFYNEQFF
.,TRBV28,.,TRBJ1-5,TGTGCCAGCAGTTTATTGGAGGGGAGGTTTAGTCAGCCCCAGCATTTT,CASSLLEGRFSQPQHF
.,TRBV7-2,.,TRBJ2-1,TGTGCCAGCAGCTTAGCCTCTGTTCCCGAGCAGTTCTTC,CASSLASVPEQFF
.,TRBV18,.,TRBJ2-2,TGTGCCAGCTCACCCCTGGGGCCCGGGGAGCTGTTTTTT,CASSPLGPGELFF
.,TRBV5-6,.,TRBJ2-3,TGTGCCAGCAGTCTCTTAGCGGATAGCACAGATACGCAGTATTTT,CASSLLADSTDTQYF
.,TRBV4-3,.,TRBJ1-1,TGCGCCAGCAGCCAAGCCGCGGGGTCCGGGGGTGAAGCTTTCTTT,CASSQAAGSGGEAFF
.,TRBV18,.,TRBJ1-5,TGTGCCAGCTCACTTGACAGGACTCTTTATAGCAATCAGCCCCAGCATTTT,CASSLDRTLYSNQPQHF
TRBD2,TRBV7-2,.,TRBJ2-7,TGTGCCAGCAGCGCAACTCTAGCGGGGCTCGGCGAGCAGTACTTC,CASSATLAGLGEQYF
TRBD1,TRBV30,.,TRBJ1-1,TGTGCCTGGAGGGCAGGGGGCGCCCACACTGAAGCTTTCTTT,CAWRAGGAHTEAFF
.,TRBV7-2,.,TRBJ1-5,TGTGCCAGCAGCTTAACGCGAAGCAATCAGCCCCAGCATTTT,CASSLTRSNQPQHF
.,TRBV11-2,.,TRBJ2-2,TGTGCCAGCAGCTTTTTCGATAATCCGGGCACCGGGGAGCTGTTTTTT,CASSFFDNPGTGELFF
TRBD2,TRBV19,.,TRBJ2-5,TGTGCCAGTAGTCTACGGGGGGACGGCGGGTCCCAAGAGACCCAGTACTTC,CASSLRGDGGSQETQYF
.,TRBV2,.,TRBJ2-1,TGTGCCAGCAGCGGGAGCCTCTCCTACAATGAGCAGTTCTTC,CASSGSLSYNEQFF
.,TRBV27,.,TRBJ2-7,TGTGCCAGCAGTTTAGGCAGGTATGACGAGCAGTACTTC,CASSLGRYDEQYF
TRBD2,TRBV7-2,.,TRBJ2-7,TGTGCCAGCAGCTTAACTGTACGGGAGGAGGACTACGAGCAGTACTTC,CASSLTVREEDYEQYF
.,TRBV28,.,TRBJ2-5,TGTGCCAGCAGTTTAGTAGGGACTGGTGAGACCCAGTACTTC,CASSLVGTGETQYF
TRBD2,TRBV19,.,TRBJ2-1,TGTGCCAGTACAGAAGCGGGAGTCTACAATGAGCAGTTCTTC,CASTEAGVYNEQFF
.,TRBV28,once,TRBJ2-1,TGTGCCAGCAGAAAACTAGTCAACTCCTACAATGAGCAGTTCTTC,CASRKLVNSYNEQFF
TRBD2,TRBV27,.,TRBJ2-3,TGTGCCAGCAGTTTATCGGGACCGATCGGGGGGACGCAGTATTTT,CASSLSGPIGGTQYF
TRBD2,TRBV11-2,once,TRBJ2-7,TGTGCCAGCAGCGGCCGGGACTACCGCTACGAGCAGTACTTC,CASSGRDYRYEQYF
.,TRBV30,.,TRBJ1-1,TGTGCCTGGGAGCAGGGCCGGACTGAAGCTTTCTTT,CAWEQGRTEAFF
.,TRBV10-3,.,TRBJ2-5,TGTGCCATCAGTGAACTACAAGAGACCCAGTACTTC,CAISELQETQYF
TRBD1,TRBV19,.,TRBJ1-1,TGTGCCAGTAGTAGCAGGGGGCTGAACACTGAAGCTTTCTTT,CASSSRGLNTEAFF
TRBD2,TRBV4-1,.,TRBJ2-6,TGCGCCAGCAGCCAAGCCCGAACTAGCGGGATTCACTTCCCTGGGGCCAACGTCCTGACTTTC,CASSQARTSGIHFPGANVLTF
TRBD2,TRBV5-4,.,TRBJ2-7,TGTGCCAGCAGCTTTAGCGGGAGGGCATTAGTCGAGCAGTACTTC,CASSFSGRALVEQYF
.,TRBV9,.,TRBJ1-3,TGTGCCAGCAGCGCCGGGACTTCTTGGTTCTCTGGAAACACCATATATTTT,CASSAGTSWFSGNTIYF
.,TRBV15,.,TRBJ1-5,TGTGCCACCAGCAGAGATTACTTAGGGGCCCAGCATTTT,CATSRDYLGAQHF
.,TRBV28,.,TRBJ2-7,TGTGCCAGCAGTCGGACCGGGACGGGGGTCTCCTACGAGCAGTACTTC,CASSRTGTGVSYEQYF
TRBD2,TRBV5-1,.,TRBJ2-2,TGCGCCAGCAGCTTAGCGGGAGTATTAGGAGGGGAGCTGTTTTTT,CASSLAGVLGGELFF
TRBD1,TRBV5-4,.,TRBJ1-2,TGTGCCAGCAGATCGGCGGGGGCCGGACAGGGGTATGGCTACACCTTC,CASRSAGAGQGYGYTF
.,TRBV5-1,.,TRBJ2-7,TGCGCCAGCAGATTTAGCGGAACAGCCTACGAGCAGTACTTC,CASRFSGTAYEQYF
TRBD1,TRBV6-5,.,TRBJ1-5,TGTGCCAGCAGTCGGAATCGGGACAGCGGGCAGCCCCAGCATTTT,CASSRNRDSGQPQHF
TRBD1,TRBV4-1,.,TRBJ2-1,TGCGCCAGCAGCCAAGATCCGGACAGGGAGCAGTTCTTC,CASSQDPDREQFF